This T cell receptor (beta chain) was retrieved from a study of T-cell reconstitution after alpha-beta-depleted transplantation in children. This clonotype was detected a few times. CDR1 is SQVTM and CDR2 is ANQGSEA in the germline V gene. The V end lost 3 bases, the J end lost 1 base, and 10 bases lay between the germline ends. The CDR3 covers 14 residues. Using unique molecular identifiers, the investigators prepared the TCRbeta library. A single record per CDR3 protein comes from TCRdb applying MiXCR to the PCR reads. The sample carries some 520,000 distinct CDR3 sequences, approximately 32% recorded once.

The V gene is TRBV29-1, the J gene TRBJ1-5; a possible D gene is TRBD1 (5 bases). The TCR was taken from a human donor who donated a stem cell graft to a child with aplastic anemia. The sequences come from PBMCs from the stem cell graft donor, collected from the stem cell graft. The CDR3 protein is CSVESGESNQPQHF. The DNA for the CDR3 is TGCAGCGTTGAGTCGGGGGAAAGCAATCAGCCCCAGCATTTT.